This T cell receptor beta chain comes out of a study of blood T cell repertoires in COVID-19. The study assigned cohorts using participant-reported clinical history. TCRdb's copy holds only in-frame clones and misses some; the assay was immunoSEQ multiplex PCR. In the table there are under 500,000 clones, 87% of which are singletons. Sequencing was performed on PBMCs or T cells enriched from blood (not recorded which). This TCR came from a woman under 30 with acute COVID-19.

The CDR3 is CASSLEPDRITGELFF. CDR3 nucleotide sequence: TGTGCCAGCAGCTTAGAACCGGACAGAATCACCGGGGAGCTGTTTTTT. The chain recombines TRBV7-2 with TRBJ2-2, with a tentative D call TRBD1 (6 bases). Germline CDR1 and CDR2: SGHTA and FQGNSA. The CDR3 is 16 amino acids. The V and J ends lost 1 base and 4 bases respectively, with 13 bases between them.